A single T cell receptor beta chain is shown here with its context. Antigen unknown. The team produced cDNA through 5'RACE using 10-nucleotide random UMIs. In each sequencing run, over 160 million TCR-beta sequences were generated from 15-18 subjects. TCRdb analysed the 5' RACE reads with MiXCR anew, one entry per CDR3 protein. This sample has roughly 66,000 distinct CDR3 sequences, with roughly 4.5% found just once. This sample is drawn from a study of neurological immune-mediated disorders. Findings and caveats of the study: Phylogenetic grouping assigned the repertoires of 18 of 34 multiple sclerosis patients to a single related-CDR3 cluster, representing a possible signature.

The unsorted libraries originated from 2 million PBMCs kept at -80 C. The CDR3 is 16 residues long. V was clipped by 4 bases and J by 5 bases; unmatched bases: 12. Germline CDR1 SGHRS, CDR2 YFSETQ. This chain connects TRBV5-1 to TRBJ2-7, with TRBD1 matching 10 bases. The TCR originated in a woman aged 70-85 years with multiple sclerosis. The specimen sequenced was PBMCs. DNA of the CDR3: TGCGCCAGCAGCGTTAGCTACGGGACAGGGGTTCACGAGCAGTACTTC. Its translation: CASSVSYGTGVHEQYF.